The TCR beta chain described here comes from a study of cytomegalovirus exposure and HLA in healthy donors. Study conclusions and caveats: Cytomegalovirus-associated TCR beta chains were listed, numbering 150 to 200. In vitro, a few CMV-associated chains proved specific for CMV antigens.

Primers: 60 Vbeta forward and 13 Jbeta reverse. The method was immunoSEQ multiplex PCR; TCRdb's version includes in-frame clones alone and lacks a portion of them. This table has over 130,000 clones, about three quarters appearing once. This CDR3 contains 13 residues. Germline CDR1 reads SQVTM; CDR2 reads ANQGSEA. V was shortened by 0 bases and J by 4 bases, with 9 bases between the two germline ends. With respect to this clone: The antigen remains unidentified.

The J gene is TRBJ1-2, the V gene TRBV29-1; D ambiguous. The source is a woman aged 25 to 45 in good health and CMV-seronegative. The specimen was PBMCs. The CDR3 nucleotides read TGCAGCGTTGAAGAAAACGGGGTCTATGGCTACACCTTC. Translating gives CSVEENGVYGYTF.